A single sample is the source of the 23 T cell receptor beta chains below, sequenced in a study of blood T cells in healthy people across ages. Through a sample-barcoded 5' primer and a J-beta primer mix, a second PCR was run for roughly 6 to 12 cycles. TCRdb used MiXCR to reprocess the 5' RACE reads, holding one entry per CDR3 protein. The table shows over 1,200,000 distinct CDR3 sequences, with 55% to 75% occurring only once. Sequencing used blood. The origin of the receptors is a man younger than 30 in good health.

Written as DNA, the CDR3 is TGTGCCAGCAGTTTACCCGGGGGGGACACTGAAGCTTTCTTT. Its translation is CASSLPGGDTEAFF. J is TRBJ1-1 and V is TRBV12-3 or TRBV12-4, with D maybe TRBD1 (5 bases). This CDR3 has 14 amino acids. The V end was cut by 2 bases, the J end by 3 bases, with 10 bases between.

The chain uses TRBV11-2 and TRBJ2-5; either TRBD1 or TRBD2 may fit D (5 bases each). The germline V gene has CDR1 SGHAT and CDR2 FQNNGV. V gave up 5 bases and J gave up 4 bases, with 17 bases separating them. This CDR3 region has 15 residues. The CDR3 DNA sequence: TGTGCCAGCAGCCCCTCAGGGACCCAGGGAGAGACCCAGTACTTC. It is translated as CASSPSGTQGETQYF.

The sample holds a few counts of this clonotype. CDR3 region: CSAQDLELYTIYF. Here the CDR3 DNA reads TGCAGTGCGCAGGACCTGGAGTTGTACACCATATATTTT. The genes are TRBV20-1 and TRBJ1-3, with D unclear. The germline CDR1 and CDR2 sequences are DFQATT and SNEGSKA (reference sequence). CDR3 length: 13 amino acids. V dropped 6 bases and J dropped 8 bases, with 17 bases sitting between them.

In this sample, this clonotype turned up a few times. The J gene is TRBJ2-1, the V gene TRBV6-2 or TRBV6-3; 12 nucleotides line up with TRBD2. The CDR3 has 17 residues. V was pared by 5 bases and J by 8 bases, with 13 bases of the junction left unmatched. Germline-derived CDR1 and CDR2 are MNHEY and SVGEGT. The CDR3 region is CASSPTSGGYEFYEQFF. CDR3 sequence (DNA): TGTGCCAGCAGTCCGACTAGCGGGGGCTATGAATTCTATGAGCAGTTCTTC.

The V and J genes are TRBV5-1 and TRBJ2-7, with D possibly being TRBD1 (6 bases). The CDR3 spans 14 residues. The V and J ends lost 7 bases and 2 bases respectively, with 16 bases between them. Per germline, CDR1 SGHRS and CDR2 YFSETQ. The CDR3, as DNA: TGCGCCAGCGCCCCCGGGACACCAACCTACGAGCAGTACTTC. Translated: CASAPGTPTYEQYF.

This clonotype was counted a few times. The rearrangement joins TRBV12-3 or TRBV12-4 to TRBJ2-3; 12 positions agree with TRBD2. The trim removed 4 bases at V and 3 bases at J, leaving 5 bases unmatched. CDR3 length equals 16 residues. The CDR3 sequence is CASSSLAGGRTDTQYF. The CDR3 DNA follows: TGTGCCAGCAGTTCTCTAGCGGGAGGGCGGACAGATACGCAGTATTTT.

This clonotype was detected only once. The chain has TRBV25-1 and TRBJ2-3, with D perhaps TRBD2 (6 bases). V gave up 6 bases and J gave up 12 bases, with 13 bases separating them. CDR1 MGHDK and CDR2 SYGVNS come from the germline V gene. The CDR3 is 11 residues long. CDR3 sequence reads: CASRGGSYQYF. The DNA of the CDR3 is TGTGCCAGCAGAGGAGGGTCTTATCAGTATTTT.

This chain links TRBV10-2 with TRBJ2-3; the match to TRBD2 covers 12 bases. The CDR3 consists of 13 residues. From germline, CDR1 is WSHSY and CDR2 SAAADI. J gave up 6 bases and V 8 bases, and 3 bases lay outside the gene matches. CDR3 DNA sequence: TGCGCCAGCCTAGCGGGAGGGGGGGATACGCAGTATTTT. Translating gives CASLAGGGDTQYF.

J is TRBJ2-6 and V is TRBV9; D is unresolved. Germline V lookup: CDR1 SGDLS, CDR2 YYNGEE. The V gene lost 4 bases and the J gene lost 0 bases, with 17 bases spanning the gap. This CDR3 spans 18 amino acids. DNA for the CDR3: TGTGCCAGCAGCCGACAACCGCGACGGAGCTCTGGGGCCAACGTCCTGACTTTC. As protein: CASSRQPRRSSGANVLTF.

V usage is TRBV10-3 and J usage is TRBJ2-5; TRBD2 is a possible D gene (6 bases). This CDR3 spans 14 amino acids. The V end was cut by 8 bases, the J end by 5 bases, with 18 bases between. CDR1 and CDR2 (germline): ENHRY, SYGVKD. The DNA of the CDR3 is TGTGCCATCTTCGACCCGGGGGATGTGGAGACCCAGTACTTC. It specifies CAIFDPGDVETQYF.

The genes are TRBV20-1 and TRBJ1-2; D unclear. Germline-derived CDR1 and CDR2 are DFQATT and SNEGSKA (reference sequence). Trimming took 3 bases from V and 6 from J, leaving 14 bases between them. The CDR3 totals 13 residues. The CDR3 region is CSASLVEHNGYTF. CDR3 nucleotides: TGCAGTGCTAGCCTCGTAGAACATAATGGCTACACCTTC.

This chain joins TRBV12-3 or TRBV12-4 and TRBJ1-1; D is uncertain. The CDR3 runs to 15 residues. The V end lost 3 bases, the J end lost 0 bases, and 11 bases lay between the germline ends. The CDR3 DNA sequence: TGTGCCAGCAGTTTTTCAAGAAGCATGAACACTGAAGCTTTCTTT. It yields the protein CASSFSRSMNTEAFF.

To note about this clonotype: No conserved phenylalanine or tryptophan ends this CDR3, so it is likely a read error. The J gene is TRBJ2-5, the V gene TRBV14; 8 bases match TRBD1. The DNA matches TRBJ2-7 better at its end, which makes the J call doubtful. This CDR3 is 13 amino acids long. Germline CDR1 is SGHDN and CDR2 is FVKESK. CDR3 DNA: TGTGCCAGCAGCCACTGGACAGGGCGCGAGCAGTACTTG. Its protein product is CASSHWTGREQYL.

The CDR3 region is CAIRSGILLGEQYF. The DNA for the CDR3 is TGTGCCATCAGATCGGGTATTCTCCTCGGCGAGCAGTACTTC. The chain couples TRBV10-3 to TRBJ2-7; D unresolved. Trimming stripped 6 bases from V and 6 bases from J, with 18 bases between. CDR1 is ENHRY and CDR2 is SYGVKD in the germline V gene. The CDR3 has 14 residues.

The rearrangement links TRBV27 to TRBJ1-2; D is perhaps TRBD1 (5 bases). CDR3 length equals 13 residues. CDR1 is MNHEY, CDR2 SMNVEV, per germline (reference sequence). Trimming took 3 bases from V and 6 from J, leaving 11 bases between them. The DNA for the CDR3 is TGTGCCAGCAGTTTTCGCGGGGGTAATGGCTACACCTTC. Translation: CASSFRGGNGYTF.

This clonotype was detected many times. The chain couples TRBV20-1 to TRBJ2-1; D not resolved. The germline V gene has CDR1 DFQATT and CDR2 SNEGSKA (reference sequence). This CDR3 region has 13 residues. Trimming took 2 bases from V and 4 from J, leaving 9 bases between them. CDR3 sequence: CSARQDRYNEQFF. The CDR3 nucleotides read TGCAGTGCTAGACAGGACCGATACAATGAGCAGTTCTTC.

This chain links TRBV6-1 with TRBJ2-6; D ambiguous. V was clipped by 4 bases and J by 0 bases, with 7 bases between them. The CDR3 has 15 residues. Germline CDR1 reads MNHNS; CDR2 reads SASEGT. The CDR3 sequence: CASSVQSSGANVLTF. For the CDR3, the DNA is TGTGCCAGCAGTGTCCAGAGCTCTGGGGCCAACGTCCTGACTTTC.

This clonotype was seen only a few times. The CDR3 nucleotides are TGTGCCAGCAGTGAACACCGCGAGGGCAAAAACATTCAGTACTTC. This translates into CASSEHREGKNIQYF. The chain carries TRBV6-1 and TRBJ2-4, with D possibly matching TRBD2 (5 bases). V lost 2 bases and J lost 3, with 11 bases in between. The germline V gene encodes CDR1 MNHNS and CDR2 SASEGT. The CDR3 sequence is 15 residues long.

The chain combines TRBV12-3 or TRBV12-4 with TRBJ2-5, with D tentatively TRBD2 (7 bases). The J call is uncertain, as TRBJ2-7 better fits the DNA end. The CDR3 loop spans 13 amino acids. The CDR3 coding sequence is TGTGCCAGCAGTCCGTCTGGGGGGGCCGAGCAGTACTTC. Its translation is CASSPSGGAEQYF.

The CDR3 DNA is TGCGCCAGCAGCCAAGATTCGGGGGCTGGGGCCAACGTCCTGACTTTC. This translates into CASSQDSGAGANVLTF. V usage is TRBV4-3 and J usage is TRBJ2-6; a possible D gene is TRBD2 (6 bases). Looked up from germline, CDR1 is LGHNA and CDR2 is YSLEER. Trimming shortened V by 0 bases and J by 2 bases, and 8 bases separated the two germline ends. The CDR3 runs 16 residues.

This clonotype was seen just once. The rearrangement links TRBV15 to TRBJ1-2; the D gene is possibly TRBD1 (5 bases). The CDR3 spans 12 residues. The V end was cut by 3 bases, the J end by 13 bases, with 15 bases between. Germline V lookup: CDR1 LNHNV, CDR2 YYDKDF (reference sequence). For the CDR3, the DNA is TGTGCCACCAGCAGGATGGGGGGTACAGGCACCTTC. Residues: CATSRMGGTGTF.

The chain links TRBV10-3 to TRBJ2-3, with no clear D. The ends were cut back, 6 bases at V and 3 bases at J, with 4 bases in the middle. CDR1 and CDR2 (germline): ENHRY, SYGVKD. The CDR3 length is 11 residues. The CDR3 protein is CAIRTTDTQYF. CDR3 nucleotides: TGTGCCATCAGGACAACAGATACGCAGTATTTT.

The rearrangement joins TRBV11-1 to TRBJ2-7; D call uncertain. This CDR3 is built from 14 residues. V lost 6 bases, J lost 3 bases, and 15 bases lay in between. Germline V gene data show CDR1 as SGHAT and CDR2 as FQDESV (reference sequence). CDR3 sequence reads: CASSSTNRYYEQYF. The CDR3 DNA reads as TGTGCCAGCAGTTCAACGAACAGATACTACGAGCAGTACTTC.